This T cell receptor (beta chain) was retrieved from a study of cytomegalovirus exposure and HLA in healthy donors. About the study: Drawn from HLA-typed donors, roughly 87 million unique TCRs were held in an early data release.

The PCR made use of 60 Vbeta and 13 Jbeta primers. Measured with immunoSEQ multiplex PCR; TCRdb has only the in-frame clones, and not every one. The table lists 65,000 to 95,000 clones, around 75% of them singletons. CDR3 size: 17 residues. Trimming took 0 bases from V and 3 from J; bases not matched to a gene: 6. The germline gives CDR1 GTSNPN, CDR2 SVGIG (reference sequence). When sampled, the donors appeared nominally healthy, though they likely had unrecorded immune exposures. The specimen sequenced was PBMCs. This receptor was taken from a man in his sixties or seventies in good health and CMV-seronegative. V usage is TRBV30 and J usage is TRBJ1-3, with 12 bases fitting TRBD1. CDR3: CAWSVPGQGAFGNTIYF. The CDR3 DNA reads TGTGCCTGGAGTGTTCCGGGACAGGGGGCCTTTGGAAACACCATATATTTT.